What follows are 20 T cell receptor beta chains derived from one specimen sequenced in a study of high-grade serous ovarian cancer treatment subgroups. TCRdb keeps only in-frame clones here, not all; method: immunoSEQ multiplex PCR. The data show under 15,000 clones, 88% seen once. Tumor samples were obtained before definitive surgery or chemotherapy. The material sequenced was tumor tissue. The receptors were gathered from a human donor with high-grade serous ovarian cancer.

J is TRBJ2-3 and V is TRBV27; 15 bases are shared with TRBD2. CDR1 is MNHEY and CDR2 is SMNVEV in the germline V gene (reference sequence). The CDR3 has 15 amino acids. With 9 bases clipped from V and 6 bases from J, the junction kept 7 bases outside the gene matches. CDR3 protein: CASLPGLAGGDTQYF. The CDR3 DNA reads as TGTGCCAGTCTGCCCGGACTAGCGGGGGGGGATACGCAGTATTTT.

This chain links TRBV10-3 with TRBJ1-2, with TRBD1 matching over 7 bases. The junction had 7 bases not matched to a gene; V was cut back by 4 bases and J by 2 bases. Germline V gene sequence: CDR1 ENHRY, CDR2 SYGVKD. There are 15 residues in the CDR3. The CDR3 coding sequence is TGTGCCATCAGTGCGTGGGAGGGGGCCAACTATGGCTACACCTTC. This gives the protein CAISAWEGANYGYTF.

The chain joins TRBV7-2 to TRBJ1-2, with TRBD1 as a possible D gene (5 bases). This CDR3 has 15 amino acids. Germline V CDR1 and CDR2: SGHTA, FQGNSA. Trimming took off 4 bases at V and 10 bases at J, with 22 bases between the two ends. CDR3 bases: TGTGCCAGCAGCTCCCACCTTGGGGCAGCTATGGCCTACACCTTC. Encoded protein: CASSSHLGAAMAYTF.

The rearrangement joins TRBV19 to TRBJ2-1; D gene uncertain. The V gene's germline CDR1 is LNHDA and CDR2 SQIVND (reference sequence). V lost 0 bases and J 4 bases, leaving 10 bases between the germline ends. The CDR3 is made up of 15 amino acids. The CDR3 here is CASSIDLGSYNEQFF. The CDR3 DNA is TGTGCCAGTAGTATAGATCTGGGCAGTTACAATGAGCAGTTCTTC.

The chain combines TRBV7-8 with TRBJ1-5; TRBD1 agrees at 7 bases. The germline gives CDR1 SGHVS, CDR2 FQNEAQ. CDR3 length: 17 residues. The J segment lost 3 bases and the V segment lost 2 bases, leaving 10 bases of the junction unmatched. The CDR3 reads CASSLLATGMDNQPQHF. CDR3 DNA sequence: TGTGCCAGCAGCTTACTTGCGACAGGGATGGACAATCAGCCCCAGCATTTT.

The chain's CDR3 is CASSPGRSEPQHF. The CDR3 bases are TGTGCCAGTAGCCCGGGACGGAGTGAGCCCCAGCATTTT. V usage is TRBV19 and J usage is TRBJ1-5; a possible D gene is TRBD1 (5 bases). Germline CDR1 LNHDA, CDR2 SQIVND (reference sequence). The CDR3 is made up of 13 amino acids. V was clipped by 6 bases and J by 8 bases, with 14 bases between them.

The rearrangement links TRBV7-9 to TRBJ1-4, with 7 nucleotides matching TRBD1. V lost 5 bases to trimming and J lost 6 bases; unmatched junction nucleotides: 3. Germline CDR1 reads SEHNR; CDR2 reads FQNEAQ (reference sequence). The CDR3 contains 13 residues. CDR3 DNA: TGTGCCAGCAGCACAGGGGAGGATGAAAAACTGTTTTTT. Amino acid sequence: CASSTGEDEKLFF.

The table lists this clone with a few counts. V is TRBV9 and J is TRBJ2-3; TRBD2 agrees at 11 bases. V was pared by 3 bases and J by 3 bases, with 6 bases of the junction left unmatched. Germline V gene data show CDR1 as SGDLS and CDR2 as YYNGEE. The CDR3 sequence is 16 residues long. In nucleotides, the CDR3 is TGTGCCAGCAGCGATCCTAGCGGGGGGCCGACAGATACGCAGTATTTT. Amino acid sequence: CASSDPSGGPTDTQYF.

This chain joins TRBV28 and TRBJ1-1; TRBD1 matches 7 bases. The junction had 6 bases not matched to a gene; V was cut back by 5 bases and J by 0 bases. Germline V CDR1 and CDR2: MDHEN, SYDVKM. The CDR3 contains 15 residues. The CDR3, as DNA: TGTGCCAGCAGTCGCGAGGGGGCTTTGAACACTGAAGCTTTCTTT. It encodes CASSREGALNTEAFF. Full variable domain (missing parts from reference TRBV28 and TRBJ1-1): DVKVTQSSRYLVKRTGEKVFLECVQDMDHENMFWYRQDPGLGLRLIYFSYDVKMKEKGDIPEGYSVSREKKERFSLILESASTNQTSMYLCASSREGALNTEAFFGQGTRLTVV.

CDR3 region: CASSRQGDNYGYTF. The CDR3 coding sequence is TGTGCCAGCAGTCGACAGGGGGACAACTATGGCTACACCTTC. The V and J genes are TRBV28 and TRBJ1-2, with TRBD1 matching over 9 bases. The germline V gene encodes CDR1 MDHEN and CDR2 SYDVKM. The J segment lost 2 bases and the V segment lost 5 bases, leaving 3 bases of the junction unmatched. The CDR3 extends over 14 amino acids.

The chain has TRBV29-1 and TRBJ1-1; 7 bases are a match to TRBD1. In germline, CDR1 is SQVTM, CDR2 ANQGSEA. Losses at the gene ends were 5 bases for V and 4 bases for J; bases not matched to a gene: 10. The CDR3 has 14 amino acids. As DNA, the CDR3 is TGCAGCGTTACTCGGGGGCAGGGGGGCACTGAAGCTTTCTTT. Encoded protein: CSVTRGQGGTEAFF.

CDR3 sequence: CASSETRNQPQHF. The DNA of the CDR3 is TGTGCCAGCAGTGAGACGAGGAATCAGCCCCAGCATTTT. The chain is built from TRBV28 and TRBJ1-5; D gene ambiguous. CDR3 length: 13 residues. CDR1 is MDHEN and CDR2 is SYDVKM in the germline V gene. Trimming took 5 bases from V and 4 from J, leaving 9 bases between them.

The chain joins TRBV7-3 to TRBJ2-2; D is unclear. The V end was cut by 5 bases, the J end by 6 bases, with 22 bases between. CDR3 length: 17 residues. Per the germline V gene, CDR1 is SGHTA and CDR2 is FQGTGA. CDR3 in DNA: TGTGCCAGCAGCCCTACTGCAGCGAATTGGGTCGCCGGGGAGCTGTTTTTT. Amino acids: CASSPTAANWVAGELFF.

This sequence joins TRBV7-6 and TRBJ1-2; 11 bases are shared with TRBD1. The CDR3 totals 13 residues. Germline CDR1 is SGHVS and CDR2 is FNYEAQ. V shed 5 bases, J shed 8 bases, and the junction held 4 bases outside the gene matches. Here the CDR3 reads CASSLGQGAGYTF. Here the CDR3 DNA reads TGTGCCAGCAGCCTCGGACAGGGGGCGGGCTACACCTTC.

CDR3 protein: CASSRTVGTQYF. For the CDR3, the DNA is TGTGCCAGCAGCCGGACAGTAGGTACGCAGTATTTT. V and J are TRBV5-6 and TRBJ2-3; possible D gene TRBD1, 6 bases. The CDR3 length is 12 residues. Per the germline V gene, CDR1 is SGHDT and CDR2 is YYEEEE. V was pared by 4 bases and J by 8 bases, with 11 bases between.

In DNA, the CDR3 is TGTGCCAGCAGCATGACCGGGACTCAGAGAACCCAGTACTTC. This gives the protein CASSMTGTQRTQYF. V and J are TRBV13 and TRBJ2-5, with D tentatively TRBD2 (6 bases). Germline CDR1 and CDR2: PRHDT and FYEKMQ (reference sequence). There are 14 residues in the CDR3. V gave up 5 bases and J gave up 8 bases, with 18 bases separating them.

The chain has TRBV29-1 and TRBJ2-7, with 9 bases aligning to TRBD1. Germline CDR1 is SQVTM and CDR2 is ANQGSEA. The CDR3 has 13 residues. V dropped 5 bases and J dropped 6; count of bases not matched to a gene: 8. In DNA form, the CDR3 reads TGCAGCGTTCGACTGGACAGGGGAGCCGAGCAGTACTTC. Its protein is CSVRLDRGAEQYF.

This clone was picked up a small number of times. The chain has TRBV27 and TRBJ2-1, with a weak D call TRBD2 (5 bases). The CDR3 is 13 amino acids. Germline V gene lookup returns CDR1 MNHEY and CDR2 SMNVEV (reference sequence). Trimming removed 8 bases from V and 15 bases from J, with 23 bases in between. CDR3: CASRVGEWEYPFF. The CDR3 nucleotides are TGTGCCAGCCGAGTTGGGGAGTGGGAATACCCGTTCTTC.

In nucleotides, the CDR3 is TGTGCCAGCAGCTTAAGCCCCCTTTGGCGGACCCAAGAGACCCAGTACTTC. It specifies CASSLSPLWRTQETQYF. This chain joins TRBV7-3 and TRBJ2-5; D uncertain. This CDR3 has 17 residues. Deletions cut 1 base from V and 1 base from J, with 16 bases between. In germline, CDR1 is SGHTA, CDR2 FQGTGA.

This chain connects TRBV30 to TRBJ2-7; 8 bases match TRBD2. CDR1 GTSNPN and CDR2 SVGIG come from the germline V gene (reference sequence). Unmatched junction bases numbered 6, after V lost 0 bases and J lost 2 bases. This CDR3 is built from 15 residues. This CDR3 reads CAWSVSGAGAYEQYF. The DNA for the CDR3 is TGTGCCTGGAGTGTGTCAGGAGCGGGAGCCTACGAGCAGTACTTC.